The 14 T cell receptor beta chains listed next were all sequenced from one sample in a study of T cell repertoires in ileal Crohn's disease. The method was immunoSEQ multiplex PCR; TCRdb's version includes in-frame clones alone and lacks a portion of them. Seen here are about 6,400 clones, 70% to 80% observed once, and the top ten hold around 16%. The sequenced material came from ileal tissue. These receptors all stem from an adult with Crohn's disease.

The rearrangement joins TRBV10-3 to TRBJ2-2, with TRBD1 as a possible D gene (6 bases). CDR3 length: 15 amino acids. Trimming cost V 7 bases and J 0 bases, with 12 bases left between them. CDR1 ENHRY and CDR2 SYGVKD come from the germline V gene. The CDR3 DNA reads as TGTGCCATCACCAAGGGGGACACGAACACCGGGGAGCTGTTTTTT. Translating gives CAITKGDTNTGELFF.

The chain recombines TRBV5-1 with TRBJ2-7; D may be TRBD2 (6 bases). Germline CDR1 reads SGHRS; CDR2 reads YFSETQ. The ends were cut back, 0 bases at V and 2 bases at J, with 18 bases in the middle. The CDR3 runs to 17 residues. The CDR3 sequence: CASSLGIAAQKAYEQYF. The CDR3 DNA reads as TGCGCCAGCAGCTTGGGAATAGCGGCTCAAAAAGCCTACGAGCAGTACTTC.

The V and J genes are TRBV5-1 and TRBJ2-2, with D perhaps matching TRBD1 (6 bases). The CDR3 consists of 14 residues. Between the trimmed V and J ends, which lost 3 bases and 6 bases, there was a span of 12 bases. Germline V gene sequence: CDR1 SGHRS, CDR2 YFSETQ. CDR3: CASSSRQAPGELFF. The CDR3 nucleotides read TGCGCCAGCAGCTCGAGACAGGCCCCCGGGGAGCTGTTTTTT.

The chain employs TRBV19 and TRBJ2-7, with 8 bases fitting TRBD1. The CDR3 runs 17 residues. Germline CDR1 reads LNHDA; CDR2 reads SQIVND (reference sequence). Trimming took 4 bases from V and 3 from J; bases not matched to a gene: 14. CDR3 protein: CASSRDGQGHNIYEQYF. The CDR3 coding sequence is TGTGCCAGTAGTAGGGATGGACAGGGCCATAATATCTACGAGCAGTACTTC.

The chain couples TRBV5-5 to TRBJ2-1, with 8 bases aligning to TRBD1. V lost 5 bases to trimming and J lost 2 bases; unmatched junction nucleotides: 6. There are 15 residues in the CDR3. Germline CDR1 SGHKS, CDR2 YYEKEE (reference sequence). Written as DNA, the CDR3 is TGTGCCAGCAGTTCGACAGGGGACCCCTACAATGAGCAGTTCTTC. Amino acid sequence: CASSSTGDPYNEQFF.

The chain employs TRBV6-6 and TRBJ1-2; D remains unclear. The CDR3 is 12 residues long. V gave up 2 bases and J gave up 8 bases, with 9 bases separating them. Per the germline V gene, CDR1 is MNHNY and CDR2 is SVGAGI (reference sequence). The CDR3: CASSYVGRGYTF. For the CDR3, the DNA is TGTGCCAGCAGTTACGTGGGCAGGGGCTACACCTTC.

The chain links TRBV2 to TRBJ1-2; TRBD1 is a possible D gene (5 bases). The germline gives CDR1 SNHLY, CDR2 FYNNEI. V shed 3 bases and J shed 8 bases, with 13 bases lying between them. The length of the CDR3 is 13 residues. For the CDR3, the DNA is TGTGCCAGCAGTGATCGGCAGGGTGGAGGCTACACCTTC. Amino acid sequence: CASSDRQGGGYTF.

This chain connects TRBV7-3 to TRBJ2-1; 8 positions match TRBD1. Germline V gene sequence: CDR1 SGHTA, CDR2 FQGTGA. J was trimmed by 4 bases and V by 1 base; bases with no gene match: 6. There are 16 residues in the CDR3. CDR3 protein: CASSLNGQGPYNEQFF. The CDR3 DNA reads TGTGCCAGCAGCTTAAACGGACAGGGCCCATACAATGAGCAGTTCTTC.

V is TRBV18 and J is TRBJ2-7; D remains ambiguous. From germline, CDR1 is KGHSH and CDR2 LQKENI. V dropped 3 bases and J dropped 5 bases, with 14 bases sitting between them. There are 14 residues in the CDR3. CDR3 coding DNA: TGTGCCAGCTCACCCTCGTACCCTAGAGACGAGCAGTACTTC. This sequence encodes CASSPSYPRDEQYF.

The J gene is TRBJ2-7, the V gene TRBV6-6; perhaps TRBD2 as D (5 bases). V was trimmed by 2 bases and J by 2 bases, leaving 13 bases between them. Per germline, CDR1 MNHNY and CDR2 SVGAGI (reference sequence). The CDR3 contains 15 residues. The CDR3 is CASSYVTRGTYEQYF. As DNA, the CDR3 is TGTGCCAGCAGTTACGTAACTAGAGGGACCTACGAGCAGTACTTC.

The chain combines TRBV6-6 with TRBJ2-3, with 11 bases identical to TRBD2. V lost 5 bases, J lost 2 bases, and 6 bases stayed unmatched. Germline assignment: CDR1 MNHNY and CDR2 SVGAGI (reference sequence). CDR3 length: 16 amino acids. The CDR3 here is CASSPIAGGFTDTQYF. CDR3 DNA: TGTGCCAGCAGTCCCATAGCGGGAGGGTTCACAGATACGCAGTATTTT.

Concerning this clone: The same CDR3 is also encoded by other DNA sequences in this sample. The chain couples TRBV19 to TRBJ1-5; a possible D gene is TRBD1 (6 bases). V dropped 5 bases and J dropped 7 bases, with 9 bases sitting between them. The CDR3 has 12 amino acids. In germline, CDR1 is LNHDA, CDR2 SQIVND (reference sequence). The CDR3, as DNA: TGTGCCAGTAGTGGGGGGGGCCAGCCCCAGCATTTT. Protein sequence: CASSGGGQPQHF.

V gene TRBV28 combines with J gene TRBJ1-1; D remains ambiguous. This CDR3 spans 13 amino acids. V was pared by 2 bases and J by 3 bases, with 7 bases between. Germline values: CDR1 MDHEN, CDR2 SYDVKM. CDR3 DNA sequence: TGTGCCAGCAGTTTAGATAGCTACACTGAAGCTTTCTTT. This sequence encodes CASSLDSYTEAFF.

V usage is TRBV5-5 and J usage is TRBJ1-4, with TRBD1 matching 7 bases. In germline, CDR1 is SGHKS, CDR2 YYEKEE (reference sequence). With V trimmed by 0 bases and J by 5 bases, 16 bases remained unmatched. The CDR3 covers 19 residues. CDR3 sequence: CASSLGSVGWTGGNEKLFF. The CDR3 nucleotides read TGTGCCAGCAGCTTGGGTTCAGTTGGTTGGACAGGCGGAAATGAAAAACTGTTTTTT.